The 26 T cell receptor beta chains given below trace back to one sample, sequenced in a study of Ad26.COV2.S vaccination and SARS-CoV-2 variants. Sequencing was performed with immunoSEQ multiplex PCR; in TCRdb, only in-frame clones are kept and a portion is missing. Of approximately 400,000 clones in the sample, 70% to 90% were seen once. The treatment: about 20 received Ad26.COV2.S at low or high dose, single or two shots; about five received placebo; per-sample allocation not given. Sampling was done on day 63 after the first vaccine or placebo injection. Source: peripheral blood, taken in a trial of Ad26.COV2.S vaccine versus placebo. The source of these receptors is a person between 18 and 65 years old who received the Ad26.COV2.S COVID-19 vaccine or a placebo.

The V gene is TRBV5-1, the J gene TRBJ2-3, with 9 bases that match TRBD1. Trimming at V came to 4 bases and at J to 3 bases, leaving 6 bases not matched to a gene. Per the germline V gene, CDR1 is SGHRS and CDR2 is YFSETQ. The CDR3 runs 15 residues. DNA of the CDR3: TGCGCCAGCAGCCTCGGGACAGGGTTTACAGATACGCAGTATTTT. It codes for CASSLGTGFTDTQYF.

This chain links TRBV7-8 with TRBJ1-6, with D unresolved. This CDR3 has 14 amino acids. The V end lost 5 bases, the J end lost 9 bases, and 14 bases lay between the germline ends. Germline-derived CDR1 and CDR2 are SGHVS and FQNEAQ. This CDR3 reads CASSRRADGSPLHF. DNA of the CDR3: TGTGCCAGCAGCCGGAGGGCGGATGGTTCACCCCTCCACTTT.

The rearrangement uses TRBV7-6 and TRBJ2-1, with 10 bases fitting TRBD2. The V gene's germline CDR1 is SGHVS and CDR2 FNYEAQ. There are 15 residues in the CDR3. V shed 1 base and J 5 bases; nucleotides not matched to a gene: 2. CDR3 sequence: CASSLGTSGHNEQFF. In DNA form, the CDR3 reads TGTGCCAGCAGCTTAGGGACTAGCGGACACAATGAGCAGTTCTTC.

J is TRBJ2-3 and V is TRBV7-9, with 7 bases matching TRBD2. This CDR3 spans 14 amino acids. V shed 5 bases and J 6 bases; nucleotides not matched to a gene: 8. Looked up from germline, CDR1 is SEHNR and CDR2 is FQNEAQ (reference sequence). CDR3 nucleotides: TGTGCCAGCAGCGACGGGACTACGGCTGATACGCAGTATTTT. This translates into CASSDGTTADTQYF.

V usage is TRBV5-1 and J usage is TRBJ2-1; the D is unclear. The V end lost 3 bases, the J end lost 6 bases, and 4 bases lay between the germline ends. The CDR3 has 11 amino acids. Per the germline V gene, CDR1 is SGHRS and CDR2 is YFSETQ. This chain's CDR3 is CASSWGNEQFF. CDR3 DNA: TGCGCCAGCAGCTGGGGCAATGAGCAGTTCTTC.

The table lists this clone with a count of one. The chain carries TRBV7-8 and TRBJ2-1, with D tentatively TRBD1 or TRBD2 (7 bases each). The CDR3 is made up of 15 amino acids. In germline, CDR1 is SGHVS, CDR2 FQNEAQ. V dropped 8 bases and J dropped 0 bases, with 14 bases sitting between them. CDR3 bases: TGTGCCAGCGGGGGGGACAGCAGCTCCTACAATGAGCAGTTCTTC. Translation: CASGGDSSSYNEQFF.

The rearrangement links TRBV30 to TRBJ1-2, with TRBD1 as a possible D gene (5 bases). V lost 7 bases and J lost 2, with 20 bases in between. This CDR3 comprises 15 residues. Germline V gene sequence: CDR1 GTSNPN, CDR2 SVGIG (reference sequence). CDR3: CASTTAGPPNYGYTF. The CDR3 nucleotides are TGTGCCTCGACAACGGCAGGGCCCCCAAACTATGGCTACACCTTC.

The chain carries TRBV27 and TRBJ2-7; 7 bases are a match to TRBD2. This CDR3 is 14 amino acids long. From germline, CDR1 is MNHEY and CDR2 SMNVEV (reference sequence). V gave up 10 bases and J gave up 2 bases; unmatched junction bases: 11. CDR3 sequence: CATGRGLDTYEQYF. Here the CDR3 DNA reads TGTGCCACGGGGCGAGGACTAGATACCTACGAGCAGTACTTC.

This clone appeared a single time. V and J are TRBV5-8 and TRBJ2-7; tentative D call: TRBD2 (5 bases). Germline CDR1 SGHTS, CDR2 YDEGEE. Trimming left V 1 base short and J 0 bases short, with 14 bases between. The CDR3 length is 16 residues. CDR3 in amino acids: CASSLKLGMSSYEQYF. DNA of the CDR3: TGTGCCAGCAGCTTGAAACTAGGGATGAGCTCCTACGAGCAGTACTTC.

The CDR3 DNA follows: TGTGCCGGCTCAGGAGGCCCGAACACTGAAGCTTTCTTT. Translated: CAGSGGPNTEAFF. This rearrangement joins TRBV2 to TRBJ1-1; D gene uncertain. Trimming cost V 11 bases and J 1 base, with 14 bases left between them. This CDR3 has 13 residues. From germline, CDR1 is SNHLY and CDR2 FYNNEI.

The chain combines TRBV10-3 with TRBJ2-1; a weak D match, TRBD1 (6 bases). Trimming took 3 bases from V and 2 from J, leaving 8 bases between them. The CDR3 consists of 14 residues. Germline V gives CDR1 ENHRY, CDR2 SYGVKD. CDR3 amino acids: CAISDDRTYNEQFF. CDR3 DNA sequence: TGTGCCATCAGTGACGACAGGACCTACAATGAGCAGTTCTTC.

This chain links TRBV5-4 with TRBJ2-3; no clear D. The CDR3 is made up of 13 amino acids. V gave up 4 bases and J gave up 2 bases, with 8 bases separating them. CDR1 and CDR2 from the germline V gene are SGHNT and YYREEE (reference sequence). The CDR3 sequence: CASSPTFTDTQYF. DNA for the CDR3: TGTGCCAGCAGCCCAACCTTCACAGATACGCAGTATTTT.

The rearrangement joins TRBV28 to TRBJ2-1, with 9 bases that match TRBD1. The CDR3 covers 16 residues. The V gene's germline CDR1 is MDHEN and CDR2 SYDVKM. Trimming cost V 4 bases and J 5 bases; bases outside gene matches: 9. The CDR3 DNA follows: TGTGCCAGCAGTTCCCCCGGGACAGGGCTGGACAATGAGCAGTTCTTC. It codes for CASSSPGTGLDNEQFF.

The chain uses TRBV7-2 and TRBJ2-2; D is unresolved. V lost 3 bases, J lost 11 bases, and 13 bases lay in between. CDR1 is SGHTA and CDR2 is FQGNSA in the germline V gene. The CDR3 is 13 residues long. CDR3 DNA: TGTGCCAGCAGCTTTTCCGTCTTAACTGAGCTGTTTTTT. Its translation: CASSFSVLTELFF.

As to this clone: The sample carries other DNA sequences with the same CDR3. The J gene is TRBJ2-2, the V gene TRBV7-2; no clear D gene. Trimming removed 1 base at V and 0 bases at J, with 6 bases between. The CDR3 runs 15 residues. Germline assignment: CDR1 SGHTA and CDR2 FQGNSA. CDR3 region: CASSLGGTNTGELFF. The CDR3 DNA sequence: TGTGCCAGCAGCTTAGGGGGAACGAACACCGGGGAGCTGTTTTTT.

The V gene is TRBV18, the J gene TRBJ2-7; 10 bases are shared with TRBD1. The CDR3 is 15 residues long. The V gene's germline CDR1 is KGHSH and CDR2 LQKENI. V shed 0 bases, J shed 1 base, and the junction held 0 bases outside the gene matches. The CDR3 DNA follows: TGTGCCAGCTCACCACCGGGACAGGGGTCCTACGAGCAGTACTTC. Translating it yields CASSPPGQGSYEQYF.

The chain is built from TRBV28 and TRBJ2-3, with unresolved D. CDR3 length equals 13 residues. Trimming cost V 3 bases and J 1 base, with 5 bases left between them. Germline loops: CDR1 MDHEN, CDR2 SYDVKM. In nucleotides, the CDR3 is TGTGCCAGCAGTTTTCGTGGCACAGATACGCAGTATTTT. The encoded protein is CASSFRGTDTQYF. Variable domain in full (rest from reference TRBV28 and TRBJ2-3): DVKVTQSSRYLVKRTGEKVFLECVQDMDHENMFWYRQDPGLGLRLIYFSYDVKMKEKGDIPEGYSVSREKKERFSLILESASTNQTSMYLCASSFRGTDTQYFGPGTRLTVL.

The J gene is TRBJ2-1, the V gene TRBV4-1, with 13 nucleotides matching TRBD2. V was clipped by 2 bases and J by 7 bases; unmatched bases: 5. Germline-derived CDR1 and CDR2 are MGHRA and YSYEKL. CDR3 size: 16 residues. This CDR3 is CASSQSLAGGLNEQFF. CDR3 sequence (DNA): TGCGCCAGCAGCCAATCACTAGCGGGAGGGCTAAATGAGCAGTTCTTC.

CDR3 protein: CSDHEGASVGYTF. The CDR3 DNA sequence: TGCAGCGACCACGAGGGGGCTTCCGTCGGCTACACCTTC. The chain couples TRBV29-1 to TRBJ1-2; 7 bases fit TRBD1. Trimming removed 7 bases from V and 8 bases from J; junction bases left unmatched: 13. Germline V gene data show CDR1 as SQVTM and CDR2 as ANQGSEA. The CDR3 runs 13 residues.

CDR3 bases: TGTGCCAGCAGCTTAGGAGTAGGGCAGGCCACAGATACGCAGTATTTT. The encoded protein is CASSLGVGQATDTQYF. The rearrangement joins TRBV11-3 to TRBJ2-3; D gene uncertain. The CDR3 covers 16 residues. Trimming removed 1 base at V and 2 bases at J, with 13 bases between. Germline V CDR1 and CDR2: SGHNT, YENEEA.

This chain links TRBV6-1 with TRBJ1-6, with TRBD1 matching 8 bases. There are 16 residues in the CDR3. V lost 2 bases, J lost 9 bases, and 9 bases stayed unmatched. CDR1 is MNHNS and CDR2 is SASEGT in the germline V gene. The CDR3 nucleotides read TGTGCCAGCAGTGAATCATTCAGGGGGCTCGGTTCACCCCTCCACTTT. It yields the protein CASSESFRGLGSPLHF.

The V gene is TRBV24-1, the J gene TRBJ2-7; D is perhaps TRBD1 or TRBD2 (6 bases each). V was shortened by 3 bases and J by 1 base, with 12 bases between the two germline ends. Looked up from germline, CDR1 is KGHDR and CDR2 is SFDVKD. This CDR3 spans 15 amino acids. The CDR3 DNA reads TGTGCCACCAGTGATGGGGGGCGGGGTTCCTACGAGCAGTACTTC. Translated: CATSDGGRGSYEQYF.

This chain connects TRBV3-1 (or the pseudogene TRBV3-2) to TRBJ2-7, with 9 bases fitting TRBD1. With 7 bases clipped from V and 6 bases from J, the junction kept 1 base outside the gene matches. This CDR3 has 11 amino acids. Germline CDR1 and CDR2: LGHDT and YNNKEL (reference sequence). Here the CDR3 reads CASKDRGEQYF. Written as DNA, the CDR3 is TGTGCCAGCAAGGACAGGGGCGAGCAGTACTTC.

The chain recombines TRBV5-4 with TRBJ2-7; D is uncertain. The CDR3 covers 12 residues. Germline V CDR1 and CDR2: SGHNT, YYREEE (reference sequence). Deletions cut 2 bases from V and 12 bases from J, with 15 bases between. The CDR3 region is CASSLGSKAPYF. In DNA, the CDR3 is TGTGCCAGCAGCTTAGGGTCGAAGGCACCGTACTTC.

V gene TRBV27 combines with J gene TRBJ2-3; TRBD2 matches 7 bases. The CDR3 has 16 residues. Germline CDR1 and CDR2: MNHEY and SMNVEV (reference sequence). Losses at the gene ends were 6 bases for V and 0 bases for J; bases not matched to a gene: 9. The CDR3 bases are TGTGCCAGCAGCCCCAGACGGCGGGGGAGCACAGATACGCAGTATTTT. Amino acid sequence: CASSPRRRGSTDTQYF.

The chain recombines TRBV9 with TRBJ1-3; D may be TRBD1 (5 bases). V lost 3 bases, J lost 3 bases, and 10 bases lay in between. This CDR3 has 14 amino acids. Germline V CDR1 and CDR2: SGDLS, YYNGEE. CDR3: CASSEWGDGNTIYF. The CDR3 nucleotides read TGTGCCAGCAGCGAGTGGGGGGATGGAAACACCATATATTTT.